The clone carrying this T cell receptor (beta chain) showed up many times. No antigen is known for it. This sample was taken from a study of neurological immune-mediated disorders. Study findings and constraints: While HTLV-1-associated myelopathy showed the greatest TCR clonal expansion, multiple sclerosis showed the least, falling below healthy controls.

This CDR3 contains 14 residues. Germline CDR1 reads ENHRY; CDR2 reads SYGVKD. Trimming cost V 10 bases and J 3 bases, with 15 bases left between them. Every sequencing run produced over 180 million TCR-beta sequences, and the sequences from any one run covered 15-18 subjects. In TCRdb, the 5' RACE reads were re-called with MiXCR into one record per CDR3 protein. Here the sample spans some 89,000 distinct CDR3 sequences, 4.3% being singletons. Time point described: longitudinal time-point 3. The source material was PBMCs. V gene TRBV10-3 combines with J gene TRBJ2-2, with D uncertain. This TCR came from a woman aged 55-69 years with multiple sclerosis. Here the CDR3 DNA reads TGTGCCACCAAATGGGGAAGCGACACCGGGGAGCTGTTTTTT. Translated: CATKWGSDTGELFF.